This entry lists 26 T cell receptor beta chains sequenced from one sample in a study of T-cell reconstitution after alpha-beta-depleted transplantation in children. Researchers prepared the TCRbeta library using unique molecular identifiers, the study reports. TCRdb redid the calling of the PCR reads with MiXCR, one entry per CDR3 protein. Found here are about 78,000 distinct CDR3 sequences, 13% to 15% of them singletons; the top ten hold 25% to 30%. The material sequenced was PBMCs, mostly from graft donor cells, taken 180 days after TCRalphabeta/CD19-depleted stem cell transplant. The receptors here all came from a male patient aged 2 to 9 who had a stem cell transplant for acute lymphoblastic leukemia, so the T cells may come from the graft donor.

This clonotype was seen many times. The CDR3 region has the DNA TGCAGTGCTCCTATGCGGGGCCGAAAGACGCAGTATTTT. Protein sequence: CSAPMRGRKTQYF. J is TRBJ2-3 and V is TRBV20-1; D perhaps matches TRBD2 (6 bases). Trimming stripped 5 bases from V and 9 bases from J, with 18 bases between. Looked up from germline, CDR1 is DFQATT and CDR2 is SNEGSKA (reference sequence). CDR3 length: 13 residues.

This clonotype has just a few counts. The rearrangement links TRBV6-5 to TRBJ2-3; D gene unclear. CDR3 length: 12 amino acids. Germline CDR1 and CDR2: MNHEY and SVGAGI. Deletions cut 5 bases from V and 2 bases from J, with 5 bases between. The CDR3 DNA sequence: TGTGCCAGCAGTCGTCACACAGATACGCAGTATTTT. Translation: CASSRHTDTQYF.

This clonotype was seen a handful of times. The chain employs TRBV20-1 and TRBJ1-1; D is unresolved. This CDR3 comprises 14 residues. Trimming removed 2 bases at V and 0 bases at J, with 10 bases between. CDR1 is DFQATT, CDR2 SNEGSKA, per germline (reference sequence). CDR3: CSARRLGLNTEAFF. The CDR3 nucleotides read TGCAGTGCTAGACGTCTAGGGTTGAACACTGAAGCTTTCTTT.

In its sample, this clonotype was seen a few times. The V and J genes are TRBV12-3 or TRBV12-4 and TRBJ2-5; TRBD2 is a possible D gene (6 bases). V dropped 2 bases and J dropped 5 bases, with 12 bases sitting between them. The length of the CDR3 is 14 residues. The CDR3 sequence: CASSLKRGTETQYF. DNA of the CDR3: TGTGCCAGCAGTTTAAAACGGGGGACGGAGACCCAGTACTTC.

This chain uses TRBV27 with TRBJ2-7, with 8 bases aligning to TRBD2. Germline V gene sequence: CDR1 MNHEY, CDR2 SMNVEV (reference sequence). The CDR3 is 16 residues long. V lost 0 bases, J lost 0 bases, and 4 bases stayed unmatched. The CDR3 region is CASSLSGTSASYEQYF. For the CDR3, the DNA is TGTGCCAGCAGTTTATCCGGGACTAGTGCCTCCTACGAGCAGTACTTC.

This chain links TRBV5-1 with TRBJ1-6; 8 bases align to TRBD1. Trimming cost V 5 bases and J 6 bases; bases outside gene matches: 16. Germline V lookup: CDR1 SGHRS, CDR2 YFSETQ. CDR3 length: 18 amino acids. CDR3 DNA sequence: TGCGCCAGCAGTCCCGGACAGGGAGCAGCAAGAGTTAATTCACCCCTCCACTTT. Translated: CASSPGQGAARVNSPLHF.

This clonotype has just a few counts. The chain recombines TRBV5-1 with TRBJ2-2, with D possibly being TRBD1 (7 bases). The CDR3 covers 17 residues. The ends were cut back, 0 bases at V and 2 bases at J, with 14 bases in the middle. The germline V gene has CDR1 SGHRS and CDR2 YFSETQ. The CDR3: CASSLEPTGTNTGELFF. The CDR3 DNA reads TGCGCCAGCAGCTTGGAACCGACAGGGACTAACACCGGGGAGCTGTTTTTT.

The chain links TRBV10-3 to TRBJ2-1, with 10 nucleotides matching TRBD2. The CDR3 length is 15 residues. Germline assignment: CDR1 ENHRY and CDR2 SYGVKD. The junction had 6 bases not matched to a gene; V was cut back by 3 bases and J by 7 bases. The CDR3 nucleotides read TGTGCCATCAGTGACCCCACGGGACTAGCGAATGAGCAGTTCTTC. This sequence encodes CAISDPTGLANEQFF.

This clonotype was counted ten times or more. The chain joins TRBV10-2 to TRBJ1-3; D possibly corresponds to TRBD1 (6 bases). The CDR3 consists of 17 residues. Germline V gives CDR1 WSHSY, CDR2 SAAADI. Trimming took 6 bases from V and 4 from J, leaving 22 bases between them. The CDR3 reads CASRFSGTKTSGNTIYF. The CDR3, as DNA: TGCGCCAGCAGGTTTTCCGGGACAAAGACTTCAGGAAACACCATATATTTT.

This clonotype appeared a few times. V and J are TRBV7-9 and TRBJ2-2; D perhaps matches TRBD1 (5 bases). Trimming removed 6 bases at V and 6 bases at J, with 17 bases between. The CDR3 totals 15 residues. The germline V gene has CDR1 SEHNR and CDR2 FQNEAQ (reference sequence). The CDR3 nucleotides are TGTGCCAGCAGTCACAACCCAGGGTACGCCGGGGAGCTGTTTTTT. It is translated as CASSHNPGYAGELFF.

The rearrangement joins TRBV10-2 to TRBJ1-2; the D gene is possibly TRBD1 (5 bases). Deletions cut 6 bases from V and 5 bases from J, with 13 bases between. The CDR3 has 13 residues. Germline CDR1 WSHSY, CDR2 SAAADI. The CDR3 spells CASSQDGGYGYTF. The CDR3 DNA reads as TGCGCCAGCAGCCAGGACGGGGGATATGGCTACACCTTC.

There are a few counts of this clonotype. V gene TRBV24-1 combines with J gene TRBJ1-1, with 8 bases aligning to TRBD1. CDR1 and CDR2 from the germline V gene are KGHDR and SFDVKD. CDR3 length equals 15 residues. The J segment lost 2 bases and the V segment lost 6 bases, leaving 7 bases of the junction unmatched. CDR3 in DNA: TGTGCCACCAGTCCAGGGGGCGTTTTTAACACTGAAGCTTTCTTT. Residues: CATSPGGVFNTEAFF.

V gene TRBV28 combines with J gene TRBJ1-6, with unresolved D. Trimming removed 6 bases at V and 8 bases at J, with 14 bases between. The CDR3 length is 14 residues. Germline values: CDR1 MDHEN, CDR2 SYDVKM. The CDR3 sequence: CASSPKGRHSPLHF. CDR3 nucleotide sequence: TGTGCCAGCAGCCCCAAGGGTAGGCATTCACCCCTCCACTTT.

This clonotype showed up just a few times. In DNA form, the CDR3 reads TGCGCCAGCAGCCGCGCCAGGGGGGATTACAATGAGCAGTTCTTC. This encodes CASSRARGDYNEQFF. The genes are TRBV5-1 and TRBJ2-1, with a possible D match to TRBD1 (7 bases). There are 15 residues in the CDR3. The germline V gene encodes CDR1 SGHRS and CDR2 YFSETQ. V gave up 4 bases and J gave up 4 bases, with 15 bases separating them.

The chain combines TRBV5-1 with TRBJ2-7, with 9 bases matching TRBD2. This CDR3 is 17 amino acids long. V lost 3 bases to trimming and J lost 0 bases; unmatched junction nucleotides: 10. From germline, CDR1 is SGHRS and CDR2 YFSETQ. The CDR3 DNA is TGCGCCAGCAGCTCTCCTCGGGCGGGAGGGTCCTCCTACGAGCAGTACTTC. Translated: CASSSPRAGGSSYEQYF.

A few counts support this clonotype. The V call is TRBV7-9, the J call TRBJ1-2, with a weak D call TRBD1 (5 bases). CDR1 is SEHNR and CDR2 is FQNEAQ in the germline V gene (reference sequence). V lost 7 bases to trimming and J lost 6 bases, with 12 bases between them. The CDR3 sequence is 12 residues long. The CDR3 DNA reads TGTGCCAGCACCCTTGGGGGGAATGGCTACACCTTC. Translated, it gives CASTLGGNGYTF. The full variable domain, in which reference TRBV7-9 and TRBJ1-2 provide the parts outside the CDR3, is DTGVSQNPRHKITKRGQNVTFRCDPISEHNRLYWYRQTLGQGPEFLTYFQNEAQLEKSRLLSDRFSAERPKGSFSTLEIQRTEQGDSAMYLCASTLGGNGYTFGSGTRLTVV.

This clonotype has a handful of counts. This sequence joins TRBV20-1 and TRBJ1-3; D might be TRBD1 (6 bases). This CDR3 comprises 12 residues. Deletions cut 7 bases from V and 2 bases from J, with 9 bases between. Germline V lookup: CDR1 DFQATT, CDR2 SNEGSKA (reference sequence). CDR3 amino acids: CSGRTAGNTIYF. The CDR3 DNA reads as TGCAGTGGCCGGACAGCTGGAAACACCATATATTTT.

The sample holds many counts of this clonotype. V and J are TRBV7-2 and TRBJ1-2, with a possible D match to TRBD1 (5 bases). Germline CDR1 is SGHTA and CDR2 is FQGNSA. V gave up 5 bases and J gave up 4 bases, with 11 bases separating them. The CDR3 is 13 residues long. DNA of the CDR3: TGTGCCAGCAGCCCTAGTGACAGCTATGGCTACACCTTC. Translating it yields CASSPSDSYGYTF.

Many counts were recorded for this clonotype. CDR3 residues: CASTLRGVSNQPQHF. CDR3 sequence (DNA): TGTGCCAGCACCCTGCGAGGGGTTAGCAATCAGCCCCAGCATTTT. V and J are TRBV6-1 and TRBJ1-5; TRBD1 might be the D (5 bases). The CDR3 is 15 residues long. V lost 7 bases and J 0 bases, leaving 13 bases between the germline ends. Germline CDR1 is MNHNS and CDR2 is SASEGT.

A few counts support this clonotype. The chain carries TRBV6-5 and TRBJ2-6; possible D gene TRBD1, 5 bases. CDR3 length equals 12 residues. Germline V CDR1 and CDR2: MNHEY, SVGAGI. Trimming left V 8 bases short and J 3 bases short, with 5 bases between. CDR3 nucleotides: TGTGCCAGCCAGGGTGGGGCCAACGTCCTGACTTTC. This encodes CASQGGANVLTF.

This clonotype was counted a few times. J is TRBJ2-7 and V is TRBV18; possible D gene TRBD1, 5 bases. The CDR3 extends over 13 amino acids. The V end was cut by 6 bases, the J end by 3 bases, with 12 bases between. The V gene's germline CDR1 is KGHSH and CDR2 LQKENI. The DNA of the CDR3 is TGTGCCAGCTCTCGTGGGGCCCTCTACGAGCAGTACTTC. Translation: CASSRGALYEQYF.

The chain joins TRBV20-1 to TRBJ2-5, with D unresolved. Germline V gene sequence: CDR1 DFQATT, CDR2 SNEGSKA (reference sequence). V was trimmed by 3 bases and J by 5 bases, leaving 7 bases between them. The CDR3 consists of 11 residues. As DNA, the CDR3 is TGCAGTGCTAGGCTGATCGAGACCCAGTACTTC. It yields the protein CSARLIETQYF.

This chain uses TRBV6-2 or TRBV6-3 with TRBJ2-7; D unclear. The V gene's germline CDR1 is MNHEY and CDR2 SVGEGT. The CDR3 length is 14 residues. V dropped 2 bases and J dropped 7 bases, with 15 bases sitting between them. The CDR3, as DNA: TGTGCCAGCAGTTACGTGGGAAGATCGTGGGAGCAGTACTTC. It specifies CASSYVGRSWEQYF.

This clonotype has just a few counts. This sequence joins TRBV20-1 and TRBJ1-2; TRBD1 matches at 7 bases. Looked up from germline, CDR1 is DFQATT and CDR2 is SNEGSKA (reference sequence). The length of the CDR3 is 13 residues. Trimming cost V 3 bases and J 7 bases; bases outside gene matches: 8. CDR3 in amino acids: CSASLKGARGYTF. The CDR3, as DNA: TGCAGTGCTAGTTTAAAGGGGGCGCGTGGCTACACCTTC.

This clonotype has only a few counts. The chain carries TRBV7-9 and TRBJ1-2; 7 bases fit TRBD1. Germline trimming cut 8 bases from V and 4 bases from J; bases unmatched to any gene: 7. The CDR3 has 13 amino acids. CDR1 and CDR2 from the germline V gene are SEHNR and FQNEAQ (reference sequence). For the CDR3, the DNA is TGTGCCAGCTCCCAAGGGGGCTTCTATGGCTACACCTTC. Protein: CASSQGGFYGYTF.

The genes are TRBV5-1 and TRBJ2-6; no reliable D call. There are 15 residues in the CDR3. Germline lookup yields CDR1 SGHRS and CDR2 YFSETQ. V gave up 1 base and J gave up 1 base, with 6 bases separating them. CDR3 sequence reads: CASSLIQSGANVLTF. CDR3 nucleotides: TGCGCCAGCAGCTTGATACAGTCTGGGGCCAACGTCCTGACTTTC. Looking up the rest from reference TRBV5-1 and TRBJ2-6 gives the full variable domain: KAGVTQTPRYLIKTRGQQVTLSCSPISGHRSVSWYQQTPGQGLQFLFEYFSETQRNKGNFPGRFSGRQFSNSRSEMNVSTLELGDSALYLCASSLIQSGANVLTFGAGSRLTVL.